These 17 T cell receptor beta chains share one sample of origin, sequenced in a study of T cells in Graves' hyperthyroidism and ophthalmopathy. Amplification of TCR beta CDR3 regions used RNA as the template. HTBI primers were used for first-round RT-PCR of the TCR CDR3. TCRdb ran MiXCR on the multiplex PCR reads and lists one entry per CDR3 protein. The sample has about 700,000 distinct CDR3 sequences, 13% to 15% seen once; the top ten hold more than 8.5%. Sequenced material: blood. Receptors were obtained from a woman in her late teens or twenties with Graves' hyperthyroidism.

The CDR3 region has the DNA TGTGCCAGCAGTTCAGCAGGGAGGTATGGCTACACCTTC. This gives the protein CASSSAGRYGYTF. This chain uses TRBV3-1 with TRBJ1-2, with D perhaps TRBD1 (5 bases). Germline lookup yields CDR1 LGHDT and CDR2 YNNKEL (reference sequence). CDR3 length: 13 residues. The ends were cut back, 6 bases at V and 5 bases at J, with 13 bases in the middle. The complete variable domain, with remaining parts taken from reference TRBV3-1 and TRBJ1-2, reads DTAVSQTPKYLVTQMGNDKSIKCEQNLGHDTMYWYKQDSKKFLKIMFSYNNKELIINETVPNRFSPKSPDKAHLNLHINSLELGDSAVYFCASSSAGRYGYTFGSGTRLTVV.

The CDR3 DNA follows: TGTGCCAGCAGCGAAGAGGGCTACTCTGGAAACACCATATATTTT. Its translation is CASSEEGYSGNTIYF. This chain connects TRBV9 to TRBJ1-3; no reliable D call. In germline, CDR1 is SGDLS, CDR2 YYNGEE. This CDR3 contains 15 residues. Deletions cut 3 bases from V and 0 bases from J, with 10 bases between. The whole variable domain, filled in from reference TRBV9 and TRBJ1-3, reads DSGVTQTPKHLITATGQRVTLRCSPRSGDLSVYWYQQSLDQGLQFLIQYYNGEERAKGNILERFSAQQFPDLHSELNLSSLELGDSALYFCASSEEGYSGNTIYFGEGSWLTVV.

V and J are TRBV25-1 and TRBJ2-3; 10 positions match TRBD2. The CDR3 is 16 amino acids. Germline V gene sequence: CDR1 MGHDK, CDR2 SYGVNS. V trimming: 8 bases; J trimming: 3 bases; junction bases outside the gene matches: 11. CDR3 region: CASSSSSGRETDTQYF. CDR3 sequence (DNA): TGTGCCAGCTCCTCTTCTAGCGGGAGAGAAACAGATACGCAGTATTTT.

This clonotype has more than one count but fewer than ten. V usage is TRBV6-5 and J usage is TRBJ2-1; D could derive from TRBD1 or TRBD2 (7 bases each). Germline CDR1 and CDR2: MNHEY and SVGAGI. The CDR3 is made up of 16 amino acids. V shed 2 bases and J shed 6 bases, with 17 bases lying between them. CDR3 nucleotides: TGTGCCAGCAGTTACGACAGGGAGGGCCTTGGCAATGAGCAGTTCTTC. Translated, it gives CASSYDREGLGNEQFF.

This clonotype was seen many times. V gene TRBV7-8 combines with J gene TRBJ2-1; D gene ambiguous. The ends were cut back, 5 bases at V and 7 bases at J, with 21 bases in the middle. The CDR3 contains 16 residues. Germline V gene lookup returns CDR1 SGHVS and CDR2 FQNEAQ. CDR3 amino acids: CASSTDRAPFGNEQFF. CDR3 nucleotide sequence: TGTGCCAGCAGCACTGATCGGGCGCCTTTCGGGAATGAGCAGTTCTTC.

This clonotype was seen repeatedly, ten times or more. This chain joins TRBV19 and TRBJ1-1; D is unclear. The CDR3 sequence is 13 residues long. Trimming cost V 9 bases and J 1 base, with 12 bases left between them. Germline V gene data show CDR1 as LNHDA and CDR2 as SQIVND (reference sequence). This CDR3 reads CASRGFANTEAFF. CDR3 nucleotides: TGTGCCAGCCGTGGGTTCGCGAACACTGAAGCTTTCTTT.

This clonotype was counted at least ten times. V is TRBV2 and J is TRBJ1-2; D is unclear. This CDR3 is 12 amino acids long. Deletions cut 7 bases from V and 2 bases from J, with 8 bases between. The germline CDR1 and CDR2 sequences are SNHLY and FYNNEI. DNA for the CDR3: TGTGCCAGCAAGACGGGGAACTATGGCTACACCTTC. Translating it yields CASKTGNYGYTF. Using reference TRBV2 and TRBJ1-2 for the parts outside the CDR3, the full variable domain is EPEVTQTPSHQVTQMGQEVILRCVPISNHLYFYWYRQILGQKVEFLVSFYNNEISEKSEIFDDQFSVERPDGSNFTLKIRSTKLEDSAMYFCASKTGNYGYTFGSGTRLTVV.

This clonotype was seen at least ten times. The V gene is TRBV28, the J gene TRBJ2-7; D might be TRBD1 (6 bases). Germline CDR1 is MDHEN and CDR2 is SYDVKM. V lost 5 bases, J lost 4 bases, and 15 bases lay in between. CDR3 length equals 14 residues. The CDR3 loop reads CASSEGDNYYEQYF. DNA for the CDR3: TGTGCCAGCAGTGAGGGGGACAACTATTACGAGCAGTACTTC.

V and J are TRBV6-1 and TRBJ2-5; D could derive from TRBD1 or TRBD2 (5 bases each). The V end was cut by 6 bases, the J end by 7 bases, with 15 bases between. The germline V gene has CDR1 MNHNS and CDR2 SASEGT. CDR3 length equals 13 residues. Written as DNA, the CDR3 is TGTGCCAGCAGCCCAGTACCGAGGGGGACCCAGTACTTC. This codes for CASSPVPRGTQYF.

The rearrangement links TRBV9 to TRBJ2-1; D possibly uses TRBD1 or TRBD2 (5 bases each). The CDR3 is made up of 15 amino acids. The V and J ends lost 0 bases and 4 bases respectively, with 11 bases between them. Germline V gene sequence: CDR1 SGDLS, CDR2 YYNGEE. CDR3 loop: CASSVEGTDYNEQFF. The CDR3 DNA reads TGTGCCAGCAGCGTAGAGGGGACGGATTACAATGAGCAGTTCTTC.

This clonotype was observed at least ten times. The CDR3 protein is CAISESWAEQFF. In nucleotides, the CDR3 is TGTGCCATCAGTGAGTCGTGGGCTGAGCAGTTCTTC. The rearrangement joins TRBV10-3 to TRBJ2-1; D is unclear. The CDR3 covers 12 residues. Looked up from germline, CDR1 is ENHRY and CDR2 is SYGVKD. The germline V and J ends were trimmed by 0 bases and 9 bases, with 6 bases remaining between them.

The sample holds many counts of this clonotype. Its ends do not fully match the called genes, so a read error is possible. V usage is TRBV14 and J usage is TRBJ2-3; D remains ambiguous. From germline, CDR1 is SGHDN and CDR2 FVKESK. The CDR3 totals 14 residues. CDR3 loop: CASSEELDTDTQYF. Here the CDR3 DNA reads TGTGCCAGCAGCGAAGAGTTGGACACAGATACGCAGTATTTT.

This clonotype occurred many times. This sequence joins TRBV20-1 and TRBJ2-7; 13 bases map to TRBD2. This CDR3 comprises 15 residues. Germline V gene data show CDR1 as DFQATT and CDR2 as SNEGSKA (reference sequence). V trimming: 3 bases; J trimming: 3 bases; junction bases outside the gene matches: 5. CDR3 region: CSASRLAGGLYEQYF. CDR3 sequence (DNA): TGCAGTGCTAGTCGACTAGCGGGAGGACTCTACGAGCAGTACTTC.

The rearrangement joins TRBV29-1 to TRBJ1-4, with 7 nucleotides matching TRBD1. This CDR3 contains 13 residues. V lost 6 bases and J lost 2; bases outside the gene matches: 3. Germline V gene data show CDR1 as SQVTM and CDR2 as ANQGSEA. The CDR3: CSVRDSTNEKLFF. The CDR3 DNA sequence: TGCAGCGTCAGGGACAGTACTAATGAAAAACTGTTTTTT.

This clonotype showed up just a few times. The CDR3 sequence is CASSKTSGRGWEQFF. DNA of the CDR3: TGTGCCAGCAGCAAGACTAGCGGGAGGGGCTGGGAGCAGTTCTTC. The V and J genes are TRBV7-9 and TRBJ2-1, with 14 bases that match TRBD2. V dropped 5 bases and J dropped 10; count of bases not matched to a gene: 7. This CDR3 is built from 15 residues. The germline V gene has CDR1 SEHNR and CDR2 FQNEAQ (reference sequence). Variable domain in full (rest from reference TRBV7-9 and TRBJ2-1): DTGVSQNPRHKITKRGQNVTFRCDPISEHNRLYWYRQTLGQGPEFLTYFQNEAQLEKSRLLSDRFSAERPKGSFSTLEIQRTEQGDSAMYLCASSKTSGRGWEQFFGPGTRLTVL.

About this clonotype: This may come from a read error, since a much larger clone is one base off. The chain carries TRBV9 and TRBJ2-7, with 9 positions matching TRBD1. In germline, CDR1 is SGDLS, CDR2 YYNGEE. The CDR3 is 13 residues long. The V gene end was trimmed by 1 base and the J gene end by 7 bases; junction bases not matched to a gene: 3. In nucleotides, the CDR3 is TGTGCCAGCAGCGTATCCGACAGGGGGGAGCAGTACTTC. Protein: CASSVSDRGEQYF.

This clonotype was picked up many times. V gene TRBV20-1 combines with J gene TRBJ2-5; 11 bases agree with TRBD2. In germline, CDR1 is DFQATT, CDR2 SNEGSKA (reference sequence). The CDR3 extends over 15 amino acids. The trim removed 2 bases at V and 12 bases at J, leaving 14 bases unmatched. The CDR3 DNA reads as TGCAGTGCTAGACCGCTGCTAGCGGGAGGTGGGCCAAAGTACTTC. Translating it yields CSARPLLAGGGPKYF.